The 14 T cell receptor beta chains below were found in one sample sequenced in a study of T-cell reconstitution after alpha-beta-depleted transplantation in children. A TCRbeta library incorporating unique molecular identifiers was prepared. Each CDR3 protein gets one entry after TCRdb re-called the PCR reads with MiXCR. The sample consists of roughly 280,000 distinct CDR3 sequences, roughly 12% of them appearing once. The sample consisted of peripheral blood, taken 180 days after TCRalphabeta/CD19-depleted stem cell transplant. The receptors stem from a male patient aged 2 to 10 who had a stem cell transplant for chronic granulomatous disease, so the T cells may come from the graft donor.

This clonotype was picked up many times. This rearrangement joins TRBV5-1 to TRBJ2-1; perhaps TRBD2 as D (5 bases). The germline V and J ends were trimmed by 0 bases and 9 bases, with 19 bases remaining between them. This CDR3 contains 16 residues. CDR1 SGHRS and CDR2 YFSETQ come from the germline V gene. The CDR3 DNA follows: TGCGCCAGCAGCTTGGCCCTAGCTGCTGAGGGTCCTGAGCAGTTCTTC. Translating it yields CASSLALAAEGPEQFF.

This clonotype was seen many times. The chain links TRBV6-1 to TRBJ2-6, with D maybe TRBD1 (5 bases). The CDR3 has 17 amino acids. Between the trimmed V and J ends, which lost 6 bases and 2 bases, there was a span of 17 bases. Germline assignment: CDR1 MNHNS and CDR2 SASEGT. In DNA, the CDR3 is TGTGCCAGCAGAGCCGCAGGGCTCGGCCCTGGGGCCAACGTCCTGACTTTC. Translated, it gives CASRAAGLGPGANVLTF.

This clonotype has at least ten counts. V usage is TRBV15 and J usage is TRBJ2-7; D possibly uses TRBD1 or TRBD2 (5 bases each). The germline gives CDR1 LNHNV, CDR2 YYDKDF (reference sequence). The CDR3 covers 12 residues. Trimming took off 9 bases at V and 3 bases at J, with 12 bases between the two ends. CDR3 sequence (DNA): TGTGCCACTAGGGGAGAGAACTACGAGCAGTACTTC. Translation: CATRGENYEQYF.

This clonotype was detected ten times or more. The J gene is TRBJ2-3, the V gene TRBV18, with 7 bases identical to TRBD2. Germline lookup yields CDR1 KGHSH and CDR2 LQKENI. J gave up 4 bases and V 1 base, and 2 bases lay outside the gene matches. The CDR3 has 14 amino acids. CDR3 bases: TGTGCCAGCTCACCACAGCGGGGCGCAGATACGCAGTATTTT. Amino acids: CASSPQRGADTQYF.

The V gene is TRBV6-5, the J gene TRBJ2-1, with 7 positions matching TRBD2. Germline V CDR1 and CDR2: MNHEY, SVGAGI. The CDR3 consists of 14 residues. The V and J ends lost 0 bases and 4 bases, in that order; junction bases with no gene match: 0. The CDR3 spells CASSYSGGYNEQFF. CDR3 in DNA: TGTGCCAGCAGTTACTCGGGGGGGTACAATGAGCAGTTCTTC.

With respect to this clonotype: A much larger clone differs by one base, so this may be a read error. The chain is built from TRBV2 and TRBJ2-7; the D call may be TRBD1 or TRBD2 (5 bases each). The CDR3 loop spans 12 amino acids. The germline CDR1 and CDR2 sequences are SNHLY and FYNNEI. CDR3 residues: CASTLSRGERYF. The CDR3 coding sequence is TGTGCCAGCACCCTTAGCCGGGGCGAGCGGTACTTC.

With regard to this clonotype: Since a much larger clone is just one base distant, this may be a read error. This CDR3 reads CASRQGHTGELFF. The CDR3 DNA sequence: TGTGCCAGCAGACAGGGGCACACCGGGGAGCTGTTTTTT. The J gene is TRBJ2-2, the V gene TRBV5-4; the match to TRBD1 covers 7 bases. V lost 5 bases to trimming and J lost 3 bases; unmatched junction nucleotides: 1. The germline V gene has CDR1 SGHNT and CDR2 YYREEE (reference sequence). This CDR3 has 13 residues.

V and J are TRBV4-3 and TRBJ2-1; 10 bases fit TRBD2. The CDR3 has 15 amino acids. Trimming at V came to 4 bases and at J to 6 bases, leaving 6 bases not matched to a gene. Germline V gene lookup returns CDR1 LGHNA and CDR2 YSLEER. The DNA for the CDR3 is TGCGCCAGCAGCCCCGCGCTAGCGGGGGTCAATGAGCAGTTCTTC. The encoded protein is CASSPALAGVNEQFF.

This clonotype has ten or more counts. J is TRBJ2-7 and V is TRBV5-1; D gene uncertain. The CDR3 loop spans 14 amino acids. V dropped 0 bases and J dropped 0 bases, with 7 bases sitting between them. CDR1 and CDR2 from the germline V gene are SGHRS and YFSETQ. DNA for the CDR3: TGCGCCAGCAGCTTGGTGATAGGCTCCTACGAGCAGTACTTC. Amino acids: CASSLVIGSYEQYF.

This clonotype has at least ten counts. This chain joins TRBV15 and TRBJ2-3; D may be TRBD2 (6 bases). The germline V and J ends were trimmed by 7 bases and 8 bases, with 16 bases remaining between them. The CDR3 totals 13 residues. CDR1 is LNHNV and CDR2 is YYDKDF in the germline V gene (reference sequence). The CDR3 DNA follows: TGTGCCACCAATACCGGGAGTGCGGGTACGCAGTATTTT. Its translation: CATNTGSAGTQYF.

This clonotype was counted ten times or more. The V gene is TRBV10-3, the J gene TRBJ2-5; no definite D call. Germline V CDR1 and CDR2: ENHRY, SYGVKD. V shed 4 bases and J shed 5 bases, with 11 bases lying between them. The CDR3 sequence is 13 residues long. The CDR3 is CAISVDLYETQYF. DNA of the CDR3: TGTGCCATCAGTGTCGATCTCTACGAGACCCAGTACTTC.

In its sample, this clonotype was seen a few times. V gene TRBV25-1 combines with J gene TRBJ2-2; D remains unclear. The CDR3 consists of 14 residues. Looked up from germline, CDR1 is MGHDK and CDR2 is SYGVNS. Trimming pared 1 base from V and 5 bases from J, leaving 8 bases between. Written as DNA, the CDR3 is TGTGCCAGCAGTGAATTAGGTAGTACCGGGGAGCTGTTTTTT. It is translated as CASSELGSTGELFF.

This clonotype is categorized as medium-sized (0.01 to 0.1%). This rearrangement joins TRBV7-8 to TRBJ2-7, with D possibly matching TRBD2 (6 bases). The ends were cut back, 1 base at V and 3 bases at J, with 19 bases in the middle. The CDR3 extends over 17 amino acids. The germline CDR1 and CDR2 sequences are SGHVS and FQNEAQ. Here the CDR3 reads CASSLVVGVGGYYEQYF. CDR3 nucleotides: TGTGCCAGCAGCTTAGTGGTGGGAGTGGGGGGTTACTACGAGCAGTACTTC.

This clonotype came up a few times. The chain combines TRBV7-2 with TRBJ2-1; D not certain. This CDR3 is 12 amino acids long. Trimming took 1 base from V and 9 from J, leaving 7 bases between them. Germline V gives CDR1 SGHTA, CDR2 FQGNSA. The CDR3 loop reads CASSLGTAEQFF. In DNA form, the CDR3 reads TGTGCCAGCAGCTTAGGAACAGCTGAGCAGTTCTTC.